Listed here are 32 T cell receptor beta chains from one sample, sequenced in a study of read filtering for tumor transcriptome and immune sequencing. The library was built from about 400 ng RNA with molecular barcoded adaptors for alpha/delta and beta/gamma chains. TCRdb fed the reads into MiXCR, producing one record per CDR3 protein. The sample includes 5,500 to 6,000 distinct CDR3 sequences, 21% of them seen just once. Sequenced input: a population of CD138-negative cells sorted from bone marrow. The receptor source for this set is a donor at least 40 years old with multiple myeloma.

Only a few counts were recorded for this clonotype. The chain employs TRBV2 and TRBJ1-5, with D possibly being TRBD1 (5 bases). The CDR3 covers 13 residues. Germline CDR1 and CDR2: SNHLY and FYNNEI. V dropped 6 bases and J dropped 4 bases, with 10 bases sitting between them. CDR3 loop: CASSRVGNQPQHF. For the CDR3, the DNA is TGTGCCAGCAGCAGGGTGGGGAATCAGCCCCAGCATTTT. Drawing the rest from reference TRBV2 and TRBJ1-5, the complete variable domain is EPEVTQTPSHQVTQMGQEVILRCVPISNHLYFYWYRQILGQKVEFLVSFYNNEISEKSEIFDDQFSVERPDGSNFTLKIRSTKLEDSAMYFCASSRVGNQPQHFGDGTRLSIL.

This clonotype was seen ten or more times. The chain uses TRBV24-1 and TRBJ2-3, with 8 nucleotides matching TRBD1. Germline V gives CDR1 KGHDR, CDR2 SFDVKD. This CDR3 has 14 residues. J gave up 3 bases and V 7 bases, and 5 bases lay outside the gene matches. The CDR3: CATRAGGSTDTQYF. Here the CDR3 DNA reads TGTGCCACCAGAGCAGGGGGCTCGACAGATACGCAGTATTTT.

There are many counts of this clonotype. The V gene is TRBV2, the J gene TRBJ2-3, with 7 nucleotides matching TRBD2. CDR3 length: 15 residues. Germline lookup yields CDR1 SNHLY and CDR2 FYNNEI. V lost 5 bases, J lost 2 bases, and 7 bases stayed unmatched. The CDR3 spells CASSLLAAPTDTQYF. CDR3 sequence (DNA): TGTGCCAGCAGTCTCCTAGCGGCCCCCACAGATACGCAGTATTTT.

In regard to this clonotype: No conserved phenylalanine or tryptophan ends this CDR3, so it is likely a read error. It is unclear where the CDR3 begins or ends on the DNA, so no DNA is shown, and the CDR3 is as TCRdb lists it. The chain joins TRBV10-3 to TRBJ2-5. The germline V gene encodes CDR1 ENHRY and CDR2 SYGVKD. The CDR3 region is 14 residues in length, termini included. CDR3 protein: CAISESQGQETQHL.

This clonotype is hyperexpanded in the sample. The chain carries TRBV15 and TRBJ2-5; D possibly corresponds to TRBD2 (5 bases). V was pared by 3 bases and J by 5 bases, with 10 bases between. The CDR3 covers 13 residues. In germline, CDR1 is LNHNV, CDR2 YYDKDF (reference sequence). The CDR3 sequence: CATSSLAGETQYF. CDR3 nucleotide sequence: TGTGCCACCAGCAGTCTAGCCGGGGAGACCCAGTACTTC.

Only one count was recorded for this clonotype. The chain combines TRBV12-3 or TRBV12-4 with TRBJ2-5; TRBD1 is a possible D gene (5 bases). CDR3 length equals 11 residues. Deletions cut 3 bases from V and 9 bases from J, with 8 bases between. As DNA, the CDR3 is TGTGCCAGCAGTTTTCAAGGGGCCCAGTACTTC. This gives the protein CASSFQGAQYF.

This clonotype was picked up a small number of times. The chain has TRBV6-1 and TRBJ2-5; TRBD1 might be the D (6 bases). The V gene's germline CDR1 is MNHNS and CDR2 SASEGT. This CDR3 spans 13 amino acids. Trimming left V 8 bases short and J 5 bases short, with 15 bases between. The CDR3 bases are TGTGCCAGCGTCAGGGGCTCTGAGGAGACCCAGTACTTC. Amino acid sequence: CASVRGSEETQYF.

This clonotype is judged medium-sized. The rearrangement joins TRBV20-1 to TRBJ2-5, with D unclear. Looked up from germline, CDR1 is DFQATT and CDR2 is SNEGSKA (reference sequence). Trimming stripped 1 base from V and 4 bases from J, with 10 bases between. CDR3 length equals 13 residues. The CDR3 coding sequence is TGCAGTGCTAGAGTCTTCGTCGGAGAGACCCAGTACTTC. Protein product: CSARVFVGETQYF.

This clonotype has a handful of counts. V and J are TRBV12-3 or TRBV12-4 and TRBJ2-5, with 11 bases lining up with TRBD1. The J segment lost 5 bases and the V segment lost 6 bases, leaving 8 bases of the junction unmatched. The CDR3 is made up of 15 amino acids. The CDR3 region has the DNA TGTGCCAGCAGCCTCGGACAGGGGGCGAGGGAGACCCAGTACTTC. This gives the protein CASSLGQGARETQYF.

This clonotype is medium-sized within its sample. The chain carries TRBV20-1 and TRBJ2-1; tentatively, D is TRBD2 (5 bases). There are 14 residues in the CDR3. Germline CDR1 DFQATT, CDR2 SNEGSKA (reference sequence). V lost 2 bases and J 4 bases, leaving 12 bases between the germline ends. The CDR3 sequence: CSARMAGRYNEQFF. The CDR3 nucleotides are TGCAGTGCTAGAATGGCGGGCCGGTACAATGAGCAGTTCTTC.

V and J are TRBV19 and TRBJ2-2; D may be TRBD1 or TRBD2 (5 bases each). The length of the CDR3 is 13 residues. Per the germline V gene, CDR1 is LNHDA and CDR2 is SQIVND (reference sequence). V lost 6 bases and J 5 bases, leaving 10 bases between the germline ends. The CDR3 bases are TGTGCCAGTAGGGGGCCGGGGACCGGGGAGCTGTTTTTT. It is translated as CASRGPGTGELFF.

In its sample, this clonotype was seen many times. The V call is TRBV15, the J call TRBJ2-1; 7 nucleotides line up with TRBD2. Germline lookup yields CDR1 LNHNV and CDR2 YYDKDF (reference sequence). This CDR3 comprises 17 residues. The junction had 12 bases not matched to a gene; V was cut back by 2 bases and J by 5 bases. CDR3 bases: TGTGCCACCAGCAGACTTCCGTCTAGCGGAGGCGACAATGAGCAGTTCTTC. Protein product: CATSRLPSSGGDNEQFF.

This clonotype is labeled large. This chain links TRBV5-1 with TRBJ2-1; 7 bases line up with TRBD2. CDR3 length equals 16 residues. V lost 1 base and J lost 6; bases outside the gene matches: 10. Looked up from germline, CDR1 is SGHRS and CDR2 is YFSETQ. The CDR3: CASSLSGLGLGNEQFF. CDR3 nucleotide sequence: TGCGCCAGCAGCTTGTCTGGACTAGGCCTTGGCAATGAGCAGTTCTTC.

A note on this clonotype: At one boundary the junction diverges from the germline segment, which might be a read error. The V call is TRBV7-8, the J call TRBJ2-1, with 9 bases lining up with TRBD2. Germline loops: CDR1 SGHVS, CDR2 FQNEAQ. This CDR3 spans 15 amino acids. In DNA, the CDR3 is TGTGCCAGCAGCCACAGTAGCGGGAGCACGAATGGGCAGTTCTTC. It yields the protein CASSHSSGSTNGQFF.

To note about this clonotype: Just one base apart from a much larger clone, this may be a read error. Since no conserved phenylalanine or tryptophan closes the CDR3, a read error is the likely cause. The gene calls are TRBV7-9 and TRBJ2-1; 7 bases are a match to TRBD2. Germline V lookup: CDR1 SEHNR, CDR2 FQNEAQ (reference sequence). The CDR3 consists of 16 residues. After removal of 2 bases from V and 2 bases from J, the junction contained 6 bases not matched to a gene. The CDR3 sequence: CASSLIFSGTYNEQFL. CDR3 coding DNA: TGTGCCAGCAGCTTAATCTTCAGCGGGACCTACAATGAGCAGTTCCTC.

This clonotype was counted ten times or more. The V and J genes are TRBV6-1 and TRBJ2-1, with 7 bases fitting TRBD1. The CDR3 consists of 16 residues. Germline lookup yields CDR1 MNHNS and CDR2 SASEGT. Trimming removed 6 bases from V and 1 base from J; junction bases left unmatched: 9. The DNA of the CDR3 is TGTGCCAGCAGGACAGGGCTATTGGGTTCCTACAATGAGCAGTTCTTC. It translates to CASRTGLLGSYNEQFF.

This clonotype occurred many times. DNA of the CDR3: TGTGCCAGCAGCCCCGGCGTGGTCCGCGGGTGGCAGAGGGAGACCCAGTACTTC. As protein: CASSPGVVRGWQRETQYF. The chain employs TRBV11-2 and TRBJ2-5; D possibly corresponds to TRBD2 (5 bases). With 5 bases removed from V and 5 bases from J, the gap between germline ends came to 27 bases. This CDR3 is built from 18 residues. The germline gives CDR1 SGHAT, CDR2 FQNNGV.

This clonotype counts as medium-sized. This chain links TRBV20-1 with TRBJ2-7, with 9 bases lining up with TRBD2. The CDR3 sequence is 13 residues long. The V segment lost 6 bases and the J segment 0 bases; nucleotides outside the gene matches: 3. CDR1 and CDR2 from the germline V gene are DFQATT and SNEGSKA (reference sequence). CDR3 amino acids: CSALAGSSYEQYF. The CDR3 DNA follows: TGCAGTGCCCTAGCGGGAAGCTCCTACGAGCAGTACTTC.

Many counts were recorded for this clonotype. The chain uses TRBV15 and TRBJ1-3, with a weak D call TRBD1 (5 bases). The V end was cut by 0 bases, the J end by 0 bases, with 9 bases between. The CDR3 sequence is 16 residues long. Germline V lookup: CDR1 LNHNV, CDR2 YYDKDF (reference sequence). The CDR3 here is CATSRDRGGSGNTIYF. In nucleotides, the CDR3 is TGTGCCACCAGCAGAGATCGGGGCGGCTCTGGAAACACCATATATTTT.

This clonotype was counted ten times or more. V gene TRBV27 combines with J gene TRBJ1-5; D uncertain. Looked up from germline, CDR1 is MNHEY and CDR2 is SMNVEV (reference sequence). CDR3 length equals 13 residues. Trimming left V 0 bases short and J 2 bases short, with 2 bases between. The CDR3 DNA sequence: TGTGCCAGCAGTTTATCACGCAATCAGCCCCAGCATTTT. Translated: CASSLSRNQPQHF.

This clonotype was counted at least ten times. The CDR3 end shows no conserved phenylalanine or tryptophan, and so a read error is likely. No DNA is shown, since the ends of the CDR3 on it are uncertain; the CDR3 is the one TCRdb lists. The chain carries TRBV11-3 and TRBJ1-6; TRBD1, the D gene given by the table, was not confirmed from the DNA. Germline assignment: CDR1 SGHNT and CDR2 YENEEA. Both ends counted, the CDR3 spans 10 residues. CDR3 in amino acids: CASSPGTGGN.

This clonotype was detected a few times. The chain employs TRBV9 and TRBJ2-7; D perhaps matches TRBD2 (7 bases). Trimming removed 2 bases at V and 1 base at J, with 19 bases between. The length of the CDR3 is 17 residues. CDR1 is SGDLS and CDR2 is YYNGEE in the germline V gene. The CDR3 sequence is CASSVGRGGADSYEQYF. The DNA for the CDR3 is TGTGCCAGCAGCGTCGGTCGAGGGGGGGCGGATTCCTACGAGCAGTACTTC.

This clonotype is categorized as medium-sized. The chain joins TRBV6-1 to TRBJ2-3; D might be TRBD2 (5 bases). The V gene's germline CDR1 is MNHNS and CDR2 SASEGT. The CDR3 is 15 amino acids. V lost 4 bases and J 2 bases, leaving 13 bases between the germline ends. DNA of the CDR3: TGTGCCAGCAGTGGCCGGGCGGGCCACACAGATACGCAGTATTTT. Amino acids: CASSGRAGHTDTQYF.

The sample holds many counts of this clonotype. The chain joins TRBV24-1 to TRBJ2-7; 7 positions match TRBD1. The germline V gene encodes CDR1 KGHDR and CDR2 SFDVKD. The J segment lost 6 bases and the V segment lost 2 bases, leaving 6 bases of the junction unmatched. The CDR3 is 14 amino acids. CDR3 DNA sequence: TGTGCCACCAGTGATTCCACAGGGGCCCGCGAGCAGTACTTC. Its protein product is CATSDSTGAREQYF.

This clonotype ranks as medium-sized (0.01 to 0.1%). This chain connects TRBV20-1 to TRBJ2-1; the match to TRBD2 covers 7 bases. Losses at the gene ends were 3 bases for V and 6 bases for J; bases not matched to a gene: 8. This CDR3 contains 14 residues. Germline loops: CDR1 DFQATT, CDR2 SNEGSKA (reference sequence). CDR3 sequence (DNA): TGCAGTGCTAGTTACGGCGGGAGCTCCAATGAGCAGTTCTTC. It encodes CSASYGGSSNEQFF.

This clonotype occurred many times. The genes are TRBV30 and TRBJ2-5; D unresolved. This CDR3 spans 13 amino acids. Deletions cut 3 bases from V and 1 base from J, with 9 bases between. Germline V CDR1 and CDR2: GTSNPN, SVGIG (reference sequence). The CDR3 protein is CAWRFVGQETQYF. The CDR3 DNA follows: TGTGCCTGGAGGTTTGTAGGCCAAGAGACCCAGTACTTC. The full variable domain, its missing parts supplied by reference TRBV30 and TRBJ2-5, is SQTIHQWPATLVQPVGSPLSLECTVEGTSNPNLYWYRQAAGRGLQLLFYSVGIGQISSEVPQNLSASRPQDRQFILSSKKLLLSDSGFYLCAWRFVGQETQYFGPGTRLLVL.

In its sample, this clonotype is medium-sized. This chain uses TRBV4-1 with TRBJ1-1; the D is unclear. V dropped 4 bases and J dropped 0 bases, with 15 bases sitting between them. Looked up from germline, CDR1 is MGHRA and CDR2 is YSYEKL. This CDR3 region has 16 residues. The CDR3 region has the DNA TGCGCCAGCAGCCTACGAAGGGATAAGCTGAACACTGAAGCTTTCTTT. Protein product: CASSLRRDKLNTEAFF.

This clonotype was seen repeatedly, ten times or more. The V call is TRBV7-9, the J call TRBJ1-5; D is undetermined. The CDR3 is 12 residues long. Germline V CDR1 and CDR2: SEHNR, FQNEAQ (reference sequence). The ends were cut back, 6 bases at V and 3 bases at J, with 6 bases in the middle. The CDR3 DNA sequence: TGTGCCAGCAGTTCGGACAATCAGCCCCAGCATTTT. Its protein is CASSSDNQPQHF.

This clonotype is medium-sized (0.01 to 0.1%). This chain connects TRBV29-1 to TRBJ1-4; maybe TRBD1 (6 bases). The CDR3 spans 14 residues. V lost 6 bases, J lost 8 bases, and 19 bases lay in between. Per the germline V gene, CDR1 is SQVTM and CDR2 is ANQGSEA. The CDR3 region is CSVGLPGAEEKLFF. CDR3 sequence (DNA): TGCAGCGTCGGTCTACCGGGGGCAGAGGAAAAACTGTTTTTT.

About this clonotype itself: Because the CDR3 is missing its conserved closing phenylalanine or tryptophan, this is likely a read error. Because the CDR3's place on the DNA is in doubt, the DNA is left out and the CDR3 is given as listed by TCRdb. This chain uses TRBV18 with TRBJ1-4; no check of the table's D call, TRBD1, against the DNA was made. The CDR3 sequence runs 15 residues, both termini included. Germline loops: CDR1 KGHSH, CDR2 LQKENI. The CDR3 loop is CASSKNGRGMEKLSY.

In its sample, this clonotype is medium-sized (0.01 to 0.1%). The chain uses TRBV11-2 and TRBJ2-7; D may be TRBD1 (6 bases). V gave up 5 bases and J gave up 0 bases, with 14 bases separating them. Germline CDR1 reads SGHAT; CDR2 reads FQNNGV. The CDR3 covers 15 residues. The CDR3 DNA follows: TGTGCCAGCAGCCTGTTCTCGGACAGCTCCTACGAGCAGTACTTC. Its translation is CASSLFSDSSYEQYF.

By share, this clonotype ranks as medium-sized. The chain links TRBV19 to TRBJ2-1, with D possibly being TRBD2 (5 bases). Trimming removed 9 bases at V and 5 bases at J, with 20 bases between. This CDR3 has 15 amino acids. CDR1 and CDR2 from the germline V gene are LNHDA and SQIVND (reference sequence). CDR3 sequence reads: CASKYGLNPNNEQFF. DNA of the CDR3: TGTGCCAGCAAGTACGGACTCAACCCGAACAATGAGCAGTTCTTC.